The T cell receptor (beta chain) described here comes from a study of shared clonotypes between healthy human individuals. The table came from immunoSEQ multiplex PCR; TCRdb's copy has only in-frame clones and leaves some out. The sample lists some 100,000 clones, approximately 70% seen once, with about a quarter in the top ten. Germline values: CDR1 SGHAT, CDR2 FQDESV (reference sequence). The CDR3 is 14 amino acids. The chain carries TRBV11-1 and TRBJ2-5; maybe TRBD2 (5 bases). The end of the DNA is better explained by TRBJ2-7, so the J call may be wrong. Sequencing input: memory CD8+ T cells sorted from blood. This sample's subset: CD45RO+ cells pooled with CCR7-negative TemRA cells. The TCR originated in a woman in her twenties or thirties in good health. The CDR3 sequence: CASSFQRDSYEQYF. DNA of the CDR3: TGTGCCAGCAGCTTCCAGAGGGACTCCTACGAGCAGTACTTC.